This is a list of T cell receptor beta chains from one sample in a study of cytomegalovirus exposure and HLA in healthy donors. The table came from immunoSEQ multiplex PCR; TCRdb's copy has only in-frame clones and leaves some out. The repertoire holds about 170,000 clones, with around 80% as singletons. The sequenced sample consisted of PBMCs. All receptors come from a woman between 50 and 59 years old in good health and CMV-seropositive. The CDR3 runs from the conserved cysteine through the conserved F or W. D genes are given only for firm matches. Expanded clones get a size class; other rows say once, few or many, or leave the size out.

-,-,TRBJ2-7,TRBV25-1,CASSRPEAPTYEQYF,TGTGCCAGCAGTCGCCCGGAGGCGCCGACCTACGAGCAGTACTTC
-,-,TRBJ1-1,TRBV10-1,CASSSNRNTEAFF,TGCGCCAGCAGCTCGAACAGGAACACTGAAGCTTTCTTT
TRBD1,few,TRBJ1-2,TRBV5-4,CASTFGGGTDYGYTF,TGTGCCAGCACCTTTGGGGGCGGGACAGACTATGGCTACACCTTC
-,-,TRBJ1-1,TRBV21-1,CASSFGHREGTEAFF,TGTGCCAGCAGCTTTGGACACAGGGAGGGGACTGAAGCTTTCTTT
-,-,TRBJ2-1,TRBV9,CASSVGGGGLYNEQFF,TGTGCCAGCAGCGTAGGAGGCGGGGGCCTCTACAATGAGCAGTTCTTC
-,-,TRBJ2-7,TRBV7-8,CASSLGSGSYEQYF,TGTGCCAGCAGCTTAGGTAGCGGATCCTACGAGCAGTACTTC
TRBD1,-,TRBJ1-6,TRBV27,CASGSTTGTVLHF,TGTGCCAGCGGTTCGACGACCGGGACAGTCCTCCACTTT
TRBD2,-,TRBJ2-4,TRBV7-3,CASSPFAGGRNIQYF,TGTGCCAGCAGCCCCTTTGCGGGAGGGCGAAACATTCAGTACTTC
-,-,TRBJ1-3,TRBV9,CASSATDDSPGNTIYF,TGTGCCAGCAGCGCCACCGATGACAGTCCTGGAAACACCATATATTTT
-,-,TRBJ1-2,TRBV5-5,CASSLVDGDYYGYTF,TGTGCCAGCAGCTTGGTGGACGGGGACTATTATGGCTACACCTTC
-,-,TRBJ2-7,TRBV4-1,CASAGAGTAREQYF,TGCGCCAGCGCAGGTGCGGGGACGGCGCGCGAGCAGTACTTC
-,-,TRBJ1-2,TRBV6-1,CASSEGQASGYGYTF,TGTGCCAGCAGTGAAGGACAGGCCTCTGGGTATGGCTACACCTTC
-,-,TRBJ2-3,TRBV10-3,CAISSRDLSTDTQYF,TGTGCCATCAGTTCCCGGGACTTGTCCACAGATACGCAGTATTTT
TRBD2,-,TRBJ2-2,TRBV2,CASTTAGRNTGELFF,TGTGCCTCTACCACAGCGGGACGAAACACCGGGGAGCTGTTTTTT
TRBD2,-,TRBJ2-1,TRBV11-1,CASSPGWEGYNEQFF,TGTGCCAGCAGCCCGGGATGGGAGGGCTACAATGAGCAGTTCTTC
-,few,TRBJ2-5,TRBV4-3,CASSQERREETQYF,TGCGCCAGCAGCCAAGAAAGGAGGGAAGAGACCCAGTACTTC
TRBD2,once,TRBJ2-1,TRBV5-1,CASSLAPSAGGHYNEQFF,TGCGCCAGCAGCTTGGCCCCGTCGGCGGGGGGGCACTACAATGAGCAGTTCTTC